The clone carrying this T cell receptor (beta chain) was counted at least ten times. What it recognizes is unknown. The sample comes from a study of T-cell reconstitution after alpha-beta-depleted transplantation in children. Findings and limits, study-wide: Surviving recipient cells, namely T cells and thymic progenitors, were the source of high day-60 TCRbeta diversity in some patients. Several hundred expanded graft clones reportedly were the source of alpha-beta T cells about two months after transplant. T-cell numbers and diversity one year post-transplant derived largely from freshly generated T cells.

Unique molecular identifiers were used to barcode this TCRbeta library. In TCRdb, the PCR reads were re-called with MiXCR into one record per CDR3 protein. The profile shows around 16,000 distinct CDR3 sequences, roughly 7.6% of them singletons. The germline gives CDR1 SGHVS, CDR2 FQNEAQ. V dropped 6 bases and J dropped 7; count of bases not matched to a gene: 11. The CDR3 extends over 15 amino acids. The chain combines TRBV7-8 with TRBJ2-7; 11 nucleotides align to TRBD1. This sequence was found in a boy in the first two years of life who had a stem cell transplant for Wiskott-Aldrich syndrome, so the T cells may come from the graft donor. The source was PBMCs, mostly from graft donor cells, collected 60 days after TCRalphabeta/CD19-depleted stem cell transplant. The CDR3 nucleotides are TGTGCCAGCAGTCGGGACAGGGGGGGATCACGTGAGCAGTACTTC. It specifies CASSRDRGGSREQYF.